One T cell receptor (beta chain) is described in this entry. Its antigen is unknown. Per-nucleotide qualities are absent, and no much larger clonotype sits a single base away. The collaborating institutions used their own protocols to collect whole blood in K2EDTA tubes. Collaborator samples were shipped for TCRbeta analysis as frozen whole blood, isolated PBMCs, or DNA extracted from either sample type. This specimen belongs to a study of blood T cell repertoires in COVID-19 (TCRdb year 2020). For context, the study as a whole: The collaborator samples originated in the United States, Italy and Spain and spanned the acute and convalescent phases of COVID-19. The samples were drawn from two sources: the first 160 participants of the ongoing ImmuneRACE study, and fewer than 1,500 subjects contributed by 6 global collaborators. The repertoires were released in a freely available public database intended as a resource for research on the immune response to SARS-CoV-2. Subjects who had been exposed to COVID-19, were actively infected with it, or had recovered from it provided the deeply sampled blood TCRbeta repertoires that made up the dataset. HLA class I and class II types, where available, came from metadata supplied by the sample provider rather than from assay-based typing. The material from the prospective study consisted of cDNA or gDNA derived from T cells, B-cell-depleted T cells, or PBMCs. Sample metadata almost always included a de-identified subject ID, COVID-19 status, age in years and sex. On the study overall, not on this receptor specifically: The amount of clinical and demographic metadata varied by source and participant and was provided uncurated.

TCRbeta CDR3 regions were amplified from genomic DNA using the immunoSEQ Assay, a bias-controlled multiplex PCR. The source study handled its data this way. Nucleated cell counts per sample were estimated from amplification of reference gene primers within the assay. To quantify the absolute abundance of each unique TCRbeta CDR3 rearrangement, sequence reads were collapsed and filtered. For each sample, productive Simpson clonality was calculated as the square root of Simpson's diversity index over productive rearrangements. The table was pulled from immuneACCESS by TCRdb, which kept in-frame rearrangements only. Such tables lose some clones; where checked, under half of the loss comes from unresolved V genes, and the rest has no known cause. That table furnishes V, J and clone size, whereas the DNA furnished D and trimming. In this sample the table shows about 200,000 clones, more than 75% of which occur a single time. Of the sample, approximately 6% falls within the top ten clones.

According to the germline V gene, CDR1 reads SGHRS and CDR2 reads YFSETQ. From the cysteine up to the phenylalanine, the CDR3 has a length of 14 residues. CDR3 DNA only is kept here, 42 bases in frame from base 1. Trimming takes 0 bases from V and 6 bases from J, and the germline ends sit 9 bases apart. The clonotype was recovered from a man of 80 years or more with acute or convalescent COVID-19. Rearrangement joined TRBV5-1 to TRBJ2-2; no D segment can be confidently identified. Sequenced sample: peripheral blood. The nucleotide sequence reads TGCGCCAGCAGCTTGGTCGGTTTGTCCGGGGAGCTGTTTTTT. Translated, this is CASSLVGLSGELFF.